This T cell receptor (beta chain) was identified during a study of a mutant IDH1 vaccine in newly diagnosed glioma. Study at large: Patients underwent eight vaccinations, which took place in weeks 1, 3, 5, 7, 11, 15, 19 and 23. Vaccines were begun 4-6 weeks after radiotherapy alone, or with temozolomide cycles.

Assay: immunoSEQ multiplex PCR; the TCRdb copy retains only in-frame clones and omits some. The table includes roughly 70,000 clones, over 75% detected once. About this clone itself: Its target is not known.

Time point described: week 23, last vaccination. The content of each vaccine dose was 300 ug of mutant IDH1 20-mer peptide, and topical imiquimod accompanied it. The TCR was taken from a man aged 18 to 35 with glioma. This sample comprised PBMCs, obtained from a glioma patient whose treatment included an IDH1 peptide vaccine.

The chain's CDR3 is CASSLSLGPTDTQYF. Here the CDR3 DNA reads TGCGCCAGCAGCTTGTCCCTGGGTCCCACAGATACGCAGTATTTT. V gene TRBV5-1 combines with J gene TRBJ2-3; D is unresolved. Germline CDR1 SGHRS, CDR2 YFSETQ. The length of the CDR3 is 15 residues. V was pared by 1 base and J by 2 bases, with 11 bases between.